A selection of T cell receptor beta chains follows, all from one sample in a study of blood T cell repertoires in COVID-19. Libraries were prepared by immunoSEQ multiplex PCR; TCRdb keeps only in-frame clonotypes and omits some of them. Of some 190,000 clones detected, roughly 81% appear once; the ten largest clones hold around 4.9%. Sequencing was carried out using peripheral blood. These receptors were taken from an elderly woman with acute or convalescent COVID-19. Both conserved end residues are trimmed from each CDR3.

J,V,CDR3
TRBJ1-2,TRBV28,ASSAPTGQGYGYT
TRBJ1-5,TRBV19,ASSPQDRGLPQH
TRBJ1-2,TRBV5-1,ASSLRQGRDYGYT
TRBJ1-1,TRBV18,ASSPVIQVNTEAF
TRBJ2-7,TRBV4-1,ASSRSLGAGEFSYEQY
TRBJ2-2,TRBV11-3,ASSFDPGGELF
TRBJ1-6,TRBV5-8,ASSLPGTGYPPLH
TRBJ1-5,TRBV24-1,ATSDIQGSDQPQH
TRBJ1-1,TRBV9,ASSAGGDRGNTEAF
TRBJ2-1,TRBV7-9,ASSPPRAGGDNEQF
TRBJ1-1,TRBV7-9,ASSSHGRTEAF
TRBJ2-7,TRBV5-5,ASSLDPGQAYEQY
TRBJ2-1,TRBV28,ASPPSGGYSYNEQF
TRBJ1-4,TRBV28,ASSLFWQGDEKLF
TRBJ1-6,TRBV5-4,ASSSDTGEGGRRNSPLH
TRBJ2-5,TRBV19,ASRGLQETQY
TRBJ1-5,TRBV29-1,SVGGTSHQPQH
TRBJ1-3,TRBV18,ASSQGVPGSGNTIY
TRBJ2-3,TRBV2,ASIYQGPSTDTQY
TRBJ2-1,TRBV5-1,ASSLARTSGTNNEQF
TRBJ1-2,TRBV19,ASSPGAPGTPSGYT
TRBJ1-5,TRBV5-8,ASSVEEYGNQPQH
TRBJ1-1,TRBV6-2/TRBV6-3,ASSHLQTEAF
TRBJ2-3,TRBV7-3,ASSSSRGSTDTQY
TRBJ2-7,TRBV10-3,AISAGGAGSYEQY
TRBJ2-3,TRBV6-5,ASTVHTQY
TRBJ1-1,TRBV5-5,ASSFWVRGETEAF
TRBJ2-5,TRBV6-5,ASSYPGGGETQY
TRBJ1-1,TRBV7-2,ASSSNRGSTEAF
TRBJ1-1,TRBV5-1,ASRGQEWGVYEAF
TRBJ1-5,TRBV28,ASDRGSQQPQH
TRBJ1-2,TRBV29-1,SVEGVRDYGYT
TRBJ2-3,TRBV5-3,ARSLKALRLEVSDTQY
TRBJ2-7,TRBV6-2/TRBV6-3,ASSYLVGVSYEQY
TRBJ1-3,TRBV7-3,ASSLQYNSGNTIY
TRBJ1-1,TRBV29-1,SVRDRFRTEAF
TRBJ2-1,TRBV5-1,ASSLGGNSYNEQF
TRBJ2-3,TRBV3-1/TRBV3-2,ASSPYVVAGGSDTQY
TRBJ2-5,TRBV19,ASSVLGQGQETQY
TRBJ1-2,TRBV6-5,ASSPTGRRYYGYT
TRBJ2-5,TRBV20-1,SVTYGETQY
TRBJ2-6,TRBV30,AWTGRGAYGANVLT
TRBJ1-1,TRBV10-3,AISGTVNTEAF
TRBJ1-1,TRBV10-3,AISEDRESALVTEAF
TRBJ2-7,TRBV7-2,ASNPAGFFGEQY
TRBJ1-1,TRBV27,ASSSQGKTEAF
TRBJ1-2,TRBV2,ASSELARYGYT
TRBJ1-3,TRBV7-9,ASSPARGSGNTIY
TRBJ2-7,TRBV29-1,SAADGVPIAYEQY
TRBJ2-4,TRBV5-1,ASTQGGPQNIQY
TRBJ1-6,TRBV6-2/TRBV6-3,ASSYSEPGLTNSPLH
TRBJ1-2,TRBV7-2,ASSFRSRVDGYT
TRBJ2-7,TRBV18,ASSTGQGYEQY
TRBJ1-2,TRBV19,ASSILRGSGYGYT